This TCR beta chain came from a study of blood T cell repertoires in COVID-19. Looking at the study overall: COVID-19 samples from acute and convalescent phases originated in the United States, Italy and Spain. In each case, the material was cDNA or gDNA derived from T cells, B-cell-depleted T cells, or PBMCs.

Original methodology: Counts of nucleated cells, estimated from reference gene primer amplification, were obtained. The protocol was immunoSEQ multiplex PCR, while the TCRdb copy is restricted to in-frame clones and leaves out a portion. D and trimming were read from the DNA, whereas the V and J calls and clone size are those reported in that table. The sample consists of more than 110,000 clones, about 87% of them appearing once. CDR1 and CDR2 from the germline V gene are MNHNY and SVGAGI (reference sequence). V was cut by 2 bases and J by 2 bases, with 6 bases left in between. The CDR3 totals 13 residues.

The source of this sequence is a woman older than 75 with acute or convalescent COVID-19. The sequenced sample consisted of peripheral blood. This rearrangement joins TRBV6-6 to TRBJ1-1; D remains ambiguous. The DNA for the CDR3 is TGTGCCAGCAGTTACGCTAAAAACACTGAAGCTTTCTTT. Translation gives CASSYAKNTEAFF.